The clone carrying this T cell receptor beta chain occurred once. This sample is part of a study of blood T cell repertoires in COVID-19. Some clones are missing from TCRdb's copy, which holds only in-frame ones; the method was immunoSEQ multiplex PCR. The table has 140,000 or so clones, around 72% seen once. This receptor was obtained from a woman in her sixties or seventies with acute or convalescent COVID-19. The sequencing input was peripheral blood.

The DNA of the CDR3 is TGCAGTGCTAGTTCAGGACAAAGGGGTGCCGGGGAGCTGTTTTTT. Residues: CSASSGQRGAGELFF. The chain links TRBV20-1 to TRBJ2-2, with D perhaps matching TRBD1 (5 bases). Germline assignment: CDR1 DFQATT and CDR2 SNEGSKA (reference sequence). The germline V and J ends were trimmed by 3 bases and 6 bases, with 17 bases remaining between them. The CDR3 loop spans 15 amino acids.